This TCR beta chain was documented in a study of T cell responses to AZD1222 COVID-19 vaccine. The study's findings and limits: Donors were chiefly white British, with a greater number of females, and clonal diversity was perhaps underestimated.

With respect to this clone: Its antigen remains unknown.

Profiling relied on immunoSEQ multiplex PCR, and the TCRdb table lists in-frame clones only, not all of them. Of over 130,000 clones in the sample, 85% to 95% were seen once. Germline V gives CDR1 SQVTM, CDR2 ANQGSEA. V lost 4 bases, J lost 5 bases, and 8 bases lay in between. The CDR3 has 11 residues. The rearrangement joins TRBV29-1 to TRBJ1-1; no firm D call. The TCR was taken from an adult in good health. Here the sequenced sample was peripheral blood, taken on day 0 of AZD1222 vaccination. The CDR3 loop is CSVGHGTEAFF. As DNA, the CDR3 is TGCAGCGTTGGACACGGGACTGAAGCTTTCTTT.